This note documents a single T cell receptor beta chain sequence. Its specificity is unknown. The data originate from a study of shared clonotypes between healthy human individuals. Study-level findings and limits: Memory subsets generally showed smaller estimated richness than naive subsets did. The represented genetic and exposure-history diversity was limited by the small number of donors. Sequencing depth was expected to affect clonotype sharing among donors.

With 6 bases removed from V and 2 bases from J, the gap between germline ends came to 16 bases. CDR1 is SGHRS and CDR2 is YFSETQ in the germline V gene. This CDR3 region has 15 residues. Clones were read by immunoSEQ multiplex PCR, and TCRdb kept only the in-frame ones, dropping some. The sample carries roughly 1 million clones, under 80% recorded once. The rearrangement joins TRBV5-1 to TRBJ2-3, with D perhaps matching TRBD1 (5 bases). The sequence was obtained from a man aged 18 to 29 in good health. Sequenced sample: memory CD4+ T cells sorted from blood. As for subset: CD45RA-negative fraction. CDR3 in amino acids: CASTPGAGFTDTQYF. For the CDR3, the DNA is TGCGCCAGCACCCCAGGAGCAGGGTTCACAGATACGCAGTATTTT.